This TCR beta chain was retrieved from a study of beta chain features in type 1 diabetes. Study summary: The examined sorted cells totaled 85 million to 120 million across samples. Study results and caveats: Researchers cautioned that cDNA sequencing could over-represent cells with high TCR expression. For patients and controls alike, PCR might favor shorter templates to the same degree. In every one of the four CD4+ subsets, TCRB CDR3s were moderately but significantly shorter in Type 1 diabetes patients. The analysis here could not establish whether HLA type shapes TCRB rearrangement.

Since all of the isolated RNA was reverse transcribed, expressed TCRB transcripts were what got sequenced. This table comes from immunoSEQ multiplex PCR, and its TCRdb copy is limited to in-frame clones, with some not included. This sample has 130,000 or so clones, with around 16% found just once. CDR1 SGHRS and CDR2 YFSETQ come from the germline V gene. V gave up 0 bases and J gave up 7 bases, with 11 bases separating them. The CDR3 is 14 residues long. In this sample, this clone turned up a few times. Antigen specificity is unknown. Sequences were obtained from central memory CD4+ T cells from blood. The sequence derives from a man aged 18 to 30 with type 1 diabetes. The rearrangement joins TRBV5-1 to TRBJ2-1; D is unresolved. The CDR3 DNA sequence: TGCGCCAGCAGCTTGGTACACAACGCGAATGAGCAGTTCTTC. It translates to CASSLVHNANEQFF.